This T cell receptor (beta chain) was sequenced for a study of blood T cells in healthy people across ages. Next came a second PCR, run for about 7 to 11 cycles, which used a sample-barcoded 5' primer along with a J-beta primer mix. From the 5' RACE reads, TCRdb called clonotypes with MiXCR, one entry per CDR3 protein. The sample consists of 1.5 million to 2 million distinct CDR3 sequences, 28% of them appearing once. The germline CDR1 and CDR2 sequences are SEHNR and FQNEAQ (reference sequence). The length of the CDR3 is 15 residues. With V trimmed by 1 base and J by 1 base, 4 bases remained unmatched.

The sequenced material came from blood. This TCR derives from a woman in her 30s in good health. The genes are TRBV7-9 and TRBJ2-7; 7 bases line up with TRBD2. In nucleotides, the CDR3 is TGTGCCAGCAGCTTAGTCCTAGCGGAGTCCTACGAGCAGTACTTC. It yields the protein CASSLVLAESYEQYF.